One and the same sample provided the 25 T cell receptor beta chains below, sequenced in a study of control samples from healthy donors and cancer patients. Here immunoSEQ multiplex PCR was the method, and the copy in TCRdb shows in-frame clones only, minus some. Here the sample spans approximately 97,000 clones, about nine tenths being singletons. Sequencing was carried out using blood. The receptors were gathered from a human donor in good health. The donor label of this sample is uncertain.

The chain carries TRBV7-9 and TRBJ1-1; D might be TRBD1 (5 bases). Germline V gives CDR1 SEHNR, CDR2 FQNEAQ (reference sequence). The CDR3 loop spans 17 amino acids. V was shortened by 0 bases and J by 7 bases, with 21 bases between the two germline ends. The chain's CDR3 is CASSLARSKGLVVEAFF. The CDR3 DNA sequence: TGTGCCAGCAGCTTAGCAAGGTCGAAGGGGTTGGTGGTTGAAGCTTTCTTT.

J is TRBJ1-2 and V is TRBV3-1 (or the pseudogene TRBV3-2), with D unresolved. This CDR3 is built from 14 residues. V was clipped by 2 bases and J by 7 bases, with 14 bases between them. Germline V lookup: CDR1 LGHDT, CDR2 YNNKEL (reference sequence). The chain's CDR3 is CASSQSPGSGGYTF. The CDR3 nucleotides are TGTGCCAGCAGCCAATCTCCAGGTTCTGGTGGCTACACCTTC.

The CDR3 loop is CATSRPGTGGDVNYGYTF. The CDR3 DNA sequence: TGTGCCACCTCCAGACCCGGGACAGGGGGTGACGTAAACTATGGCTACACCTTC. V gene TRBV15 combines with J gene TRBJ1-2; 11 bases line up with TRBD1. The CDR3 is made up of 18 amino acids. Losses at the gene ends were 8 bases for V and 2 bases for J; bases not matched to a gene: 16. The V gene's germline CDR1 is LNHNV and CDR2 YYDKDF (reference sequence). The variable domain in full, with the rest retrieved from reference TRBV15 and TRBJ1-2, is DAMVIQNPRYQVTQFGKPVTLSCSQTLNHNVMYWYQQKSSQAPKLLFHYYDKDFNNEADTPDNFQSRRPNTSFCFLDIRSPGLGDTAMYLCATSRPGTGGDVNYGYTFGSGTRLTVV.

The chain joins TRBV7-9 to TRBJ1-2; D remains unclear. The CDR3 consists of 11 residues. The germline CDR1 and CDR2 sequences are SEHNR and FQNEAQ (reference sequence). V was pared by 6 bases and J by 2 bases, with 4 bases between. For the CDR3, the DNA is TGTGCCAGCAGTGGGAACTATGGCTACACCTTC. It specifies CASSGNYGYTF.

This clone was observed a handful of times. CDR3 nucleotides: TGTGCCAGCAGCTTGGCAGGCTATGGCTACACCTTC. Protein product: CASSLAGYGYTF. This chain joins TRBV7-9 and TRBJ1-2, with unresolved D. Trimming stripped 3 bases from V and 4 bases from J, with 6 bases between. Looked up from germline, CDR1 is SEHNR and CDR2 is FQNEAQ (reference sequence). The CDR3 sequence is 12 residues long.

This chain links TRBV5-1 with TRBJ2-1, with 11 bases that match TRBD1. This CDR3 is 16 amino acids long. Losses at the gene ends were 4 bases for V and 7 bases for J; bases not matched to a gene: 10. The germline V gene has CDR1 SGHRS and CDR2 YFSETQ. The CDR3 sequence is CASSPRPGQGVNEQFF. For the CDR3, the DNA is TGCGCCAGCAGCCCCCGTCCGGGACAGGGGGTTAATGAGCAGTTCTTC.

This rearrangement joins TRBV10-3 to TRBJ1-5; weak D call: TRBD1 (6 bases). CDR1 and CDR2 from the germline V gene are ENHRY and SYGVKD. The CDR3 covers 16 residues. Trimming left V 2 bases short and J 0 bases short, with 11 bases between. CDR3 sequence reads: CAISENTGNSNQPQHF. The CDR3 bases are TGTGCCATCAGTGAGAACACAGGGAATAGCAATCAGCCCCAGCATTTT.

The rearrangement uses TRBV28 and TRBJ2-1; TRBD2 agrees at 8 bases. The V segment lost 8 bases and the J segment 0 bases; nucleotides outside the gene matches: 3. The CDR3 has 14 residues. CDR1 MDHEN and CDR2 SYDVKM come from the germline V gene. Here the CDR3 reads CASGGGSSYNEQFF. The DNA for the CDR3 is TGTGCCAGCGGCGGGGGGAGCTCCTACAATGAGCAGTTCTTC.

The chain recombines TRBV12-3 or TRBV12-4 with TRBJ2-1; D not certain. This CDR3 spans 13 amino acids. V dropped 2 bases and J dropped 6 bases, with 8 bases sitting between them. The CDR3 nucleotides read TGTGCCAGCAGTTTACTGGCTGTCAATGAGCAGTTCTTC. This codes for CASSLLAVNEQFF.

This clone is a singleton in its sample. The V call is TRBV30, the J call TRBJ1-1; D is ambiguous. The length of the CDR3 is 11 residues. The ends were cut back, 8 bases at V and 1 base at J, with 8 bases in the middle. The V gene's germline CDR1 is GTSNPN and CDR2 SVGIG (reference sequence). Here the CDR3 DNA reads TGTGCCGGGCGACCGAACACTGAAGCTTTCTTT. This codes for CAGRPNTEAFF.

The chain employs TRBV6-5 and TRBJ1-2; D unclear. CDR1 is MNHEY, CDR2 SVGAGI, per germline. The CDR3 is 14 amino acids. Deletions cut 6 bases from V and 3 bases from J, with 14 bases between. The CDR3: CASSSGRNHYGYTF. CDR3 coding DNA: TGTGCCAGCAGCTCGGGCAGAAACCACTATGGCTACACCTTC.

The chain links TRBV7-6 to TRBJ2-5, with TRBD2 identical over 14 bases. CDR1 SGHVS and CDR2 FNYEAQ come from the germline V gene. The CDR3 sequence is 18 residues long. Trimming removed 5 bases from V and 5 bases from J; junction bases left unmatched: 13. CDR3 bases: TGTGCCAGCAGCGCCATCGGACTAGCGGGGGGTCGGGACGAGACCCAGTACTTC. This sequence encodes CASSAIGLAGGRDETQYF.

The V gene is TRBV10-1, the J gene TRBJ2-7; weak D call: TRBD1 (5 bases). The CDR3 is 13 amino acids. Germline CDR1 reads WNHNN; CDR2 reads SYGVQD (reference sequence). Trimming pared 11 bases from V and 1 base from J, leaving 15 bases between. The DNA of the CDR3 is TGCGCCGACAGACAGAACCCTTCCTACGAGCAGTACTTC. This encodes CADRQNPSYEQYF.

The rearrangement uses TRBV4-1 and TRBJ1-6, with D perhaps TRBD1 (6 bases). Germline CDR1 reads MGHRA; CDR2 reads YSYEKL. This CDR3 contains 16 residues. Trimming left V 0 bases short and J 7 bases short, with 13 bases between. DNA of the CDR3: TGCGCCAGCAGCCAAGAAACCGGGACACCAAATTCACCCCTCCACTTT. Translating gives CASSQETGTPNSPLHF.

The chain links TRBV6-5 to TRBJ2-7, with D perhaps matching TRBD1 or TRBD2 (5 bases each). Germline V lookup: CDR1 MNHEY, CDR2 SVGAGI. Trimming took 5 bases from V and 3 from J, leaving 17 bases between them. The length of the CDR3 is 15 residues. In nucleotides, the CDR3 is TGTGCCAGCAGTCTAGCCCCGGGACCCATCTACGAGCAGTACTTC. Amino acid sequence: CASSLAPGPIYEQYF.

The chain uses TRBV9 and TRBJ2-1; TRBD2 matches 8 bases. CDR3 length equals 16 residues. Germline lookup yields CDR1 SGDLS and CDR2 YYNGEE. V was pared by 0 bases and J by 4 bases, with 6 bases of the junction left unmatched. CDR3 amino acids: CASSVGAGALYNEQFF. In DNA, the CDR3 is TGTGCCAGCAGCGTAGGAGCGGGGGCCTTGTACAATGAGCAGTTCTTC.

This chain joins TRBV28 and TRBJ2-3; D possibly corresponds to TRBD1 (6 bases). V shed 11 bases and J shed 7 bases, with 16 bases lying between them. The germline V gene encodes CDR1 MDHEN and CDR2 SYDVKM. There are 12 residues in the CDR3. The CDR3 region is CALGQGTNTQYF. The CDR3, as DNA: TGTGCCCTCGGGCAGGGGACAAATACGCAGTATTTT.

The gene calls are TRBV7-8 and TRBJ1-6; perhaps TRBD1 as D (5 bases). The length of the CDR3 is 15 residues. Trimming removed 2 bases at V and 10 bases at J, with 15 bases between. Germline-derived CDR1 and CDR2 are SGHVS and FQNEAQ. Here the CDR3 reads CASSLSVRAGSPLHF. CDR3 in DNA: TGTGCCAGCAGCTTATCGGTCAGGGCGGGCTCACCCCTCCACTTT.

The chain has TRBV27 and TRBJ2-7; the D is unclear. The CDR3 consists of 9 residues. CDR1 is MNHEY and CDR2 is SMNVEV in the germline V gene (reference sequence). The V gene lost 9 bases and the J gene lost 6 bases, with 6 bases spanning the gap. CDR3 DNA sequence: TGTGCCAGACCCGCCGAGCAGTACGTC. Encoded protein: CARPAEQYV.

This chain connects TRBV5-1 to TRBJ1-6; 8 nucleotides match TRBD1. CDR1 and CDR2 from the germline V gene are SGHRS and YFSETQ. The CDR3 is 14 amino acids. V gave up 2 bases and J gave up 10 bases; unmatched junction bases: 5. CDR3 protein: CASSFDRGSSPLHF. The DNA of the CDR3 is TGCGCCAGCAGCTTTGACAGGGGAAGCTCACCCCTCCACTTT.

Here the CDR3 DNA reads TGTGCCAGCAGAACTACGACTCTGACGAACACCATATATTTT. Translating it yields CASRTTTLTNTIYF. The chain combines TRBV11-2 with TRBJ1-3; D ambiguous. Germline CDR1 reads SGHAT; CDR2 reads FQNNGV. The V and J ends lost 6 bases and 7 bases respectively, with 16 bases between them. The CDR3 sequence is 14 residues long.

CDR3 sequence reads: CASSLPGQAMKLFF. CDR3 in DNA: TGTGCCAGCAGTTTGCCCGGACAGGCCATGAAACTGTTTTTT. This rearrangement joins TRBV28 to TRBJ1-4, with 7 positions matching TRBD1. The CDR3 consists of 14 residues. CDR1 and CDR2 (germline): MDHEN, SYDVKM. V dropped 3 bases and J dropped 11; count of bases not matched to a gene: 9.

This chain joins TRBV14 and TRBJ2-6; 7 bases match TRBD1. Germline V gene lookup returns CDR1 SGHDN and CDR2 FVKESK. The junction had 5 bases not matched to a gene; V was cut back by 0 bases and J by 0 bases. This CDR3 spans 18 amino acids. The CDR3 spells CASSQDRGGASGANVLTF. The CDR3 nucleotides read TGTGCCAGCAGCCAAGACCGAGGGGGCGCCTCTGGGGCCAACGTCCTGACTTTC.

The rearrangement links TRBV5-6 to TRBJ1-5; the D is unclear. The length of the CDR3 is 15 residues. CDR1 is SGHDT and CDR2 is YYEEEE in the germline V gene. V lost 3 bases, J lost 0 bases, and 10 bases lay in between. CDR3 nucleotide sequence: TGTGCCAGCAGCTCTGGCAGTTATAGCAATCAGCCCCAGCATTTT. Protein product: CASSSGSYSNQPQHF.

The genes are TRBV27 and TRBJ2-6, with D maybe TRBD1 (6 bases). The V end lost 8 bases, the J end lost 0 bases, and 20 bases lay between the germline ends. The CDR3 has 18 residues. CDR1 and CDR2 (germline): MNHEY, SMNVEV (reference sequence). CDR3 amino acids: CASDSQGSTYSGANVLTF. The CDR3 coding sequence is TGTGCCAGCGACTCTCAGGGGTCTACCTACTCTGGGGCCAACGTCCTGACTTTC.